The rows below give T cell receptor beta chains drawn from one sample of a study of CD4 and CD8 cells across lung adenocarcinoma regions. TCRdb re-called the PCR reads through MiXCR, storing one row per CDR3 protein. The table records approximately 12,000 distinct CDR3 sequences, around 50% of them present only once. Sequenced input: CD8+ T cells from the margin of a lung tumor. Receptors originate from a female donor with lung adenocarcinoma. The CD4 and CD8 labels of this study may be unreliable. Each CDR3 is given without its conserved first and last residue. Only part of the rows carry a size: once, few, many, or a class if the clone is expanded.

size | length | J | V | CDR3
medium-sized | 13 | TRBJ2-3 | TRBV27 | ASSLVAGVTDTQY
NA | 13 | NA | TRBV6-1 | ASSPGQGAQTEQY
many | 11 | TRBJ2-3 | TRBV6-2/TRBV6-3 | ASSYRGQDTQY
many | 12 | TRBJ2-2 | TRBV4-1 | ASSQVQNTGELF
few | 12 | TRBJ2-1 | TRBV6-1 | ASRRTADHNEQF
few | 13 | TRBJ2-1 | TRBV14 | ASSQPAGVWSEQF
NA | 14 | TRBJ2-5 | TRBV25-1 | ASSAPKDFPQETQY
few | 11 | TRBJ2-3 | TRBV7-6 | ASSWGITDTQY
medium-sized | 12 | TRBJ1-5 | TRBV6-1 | ASSEAGGTQPQH
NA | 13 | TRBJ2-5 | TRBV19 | ASSDQGGTQETQY
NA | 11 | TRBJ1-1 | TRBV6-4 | ASSDSLGGAAF
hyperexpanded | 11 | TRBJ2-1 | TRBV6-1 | ASSVDRNNEQF
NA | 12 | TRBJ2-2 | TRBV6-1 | ASSEAWRSGELF
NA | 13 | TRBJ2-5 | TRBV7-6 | ASRRGGRGQETQY
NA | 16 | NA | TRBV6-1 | ASSELYTSGSATYEQY
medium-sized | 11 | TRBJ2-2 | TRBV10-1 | ASRAQNTGELF
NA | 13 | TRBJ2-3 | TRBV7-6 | ASGTGLRAKNIQY
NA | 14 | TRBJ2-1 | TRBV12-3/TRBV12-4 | ASSIEGQGAFNEQF
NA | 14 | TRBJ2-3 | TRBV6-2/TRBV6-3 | AIGLAGSRSTDTQY
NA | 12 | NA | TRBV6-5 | ASSSYGGPSEQY
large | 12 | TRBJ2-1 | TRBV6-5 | ASSYSRGGNEQF
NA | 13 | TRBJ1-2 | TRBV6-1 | ANSEAPEAGGGYT
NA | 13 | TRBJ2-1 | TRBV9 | ASSANPTADNEQS
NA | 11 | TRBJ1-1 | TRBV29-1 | SVEDIGVAEAF
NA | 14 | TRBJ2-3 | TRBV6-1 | ASRGLPGVSSDAQF
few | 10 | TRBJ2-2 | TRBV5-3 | ARSPAKRELF
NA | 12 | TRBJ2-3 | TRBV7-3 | ASSGTGPAETQY
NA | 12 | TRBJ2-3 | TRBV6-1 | AGSQAEPKNAQY
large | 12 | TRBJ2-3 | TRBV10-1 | ASSGLTSTDTQY
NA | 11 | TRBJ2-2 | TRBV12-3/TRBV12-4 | ASTPDITGELF
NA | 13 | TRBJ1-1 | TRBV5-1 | ASSETTGEMAEAF
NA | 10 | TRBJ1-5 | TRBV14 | ASSQGGGPQH